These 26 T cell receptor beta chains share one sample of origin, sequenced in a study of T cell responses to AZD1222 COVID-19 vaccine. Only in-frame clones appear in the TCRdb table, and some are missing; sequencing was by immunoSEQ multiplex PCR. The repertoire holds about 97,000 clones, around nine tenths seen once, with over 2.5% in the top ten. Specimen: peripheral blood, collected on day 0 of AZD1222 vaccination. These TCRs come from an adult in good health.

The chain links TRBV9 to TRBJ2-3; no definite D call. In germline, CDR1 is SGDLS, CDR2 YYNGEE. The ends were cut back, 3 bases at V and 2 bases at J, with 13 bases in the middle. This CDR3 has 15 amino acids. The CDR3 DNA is TGTGCCAGCAGCGCCAATACTGTGGCCACAGATACGCAGTATTTT. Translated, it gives CASSANTVATDTQYF.

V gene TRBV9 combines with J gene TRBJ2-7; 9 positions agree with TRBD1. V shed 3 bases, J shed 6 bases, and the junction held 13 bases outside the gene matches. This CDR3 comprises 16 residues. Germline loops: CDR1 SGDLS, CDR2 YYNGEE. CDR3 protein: CASSGGQGSISGEQYF. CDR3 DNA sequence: TGTGCCAGCAGCGGAGGACAGGGGAGTATATCGGGCGAGCAGTACTTC.

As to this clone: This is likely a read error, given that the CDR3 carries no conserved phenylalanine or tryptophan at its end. CDR3 residues: CASTTGNTEAFS. Here the CDR3 DNA reads TGCGCCAGCACGACTGGGAACACTGAAGCTTTCTCT. The V and J genes are TRBV5-1 and TRBJ1-1; D gene uncertain. The V and J ends lost 6 bases and 1 base respectively, with 7 bases between them. The germline V gene has CDR1 SGHRS and CDR2 YFSETQ. The CDR3 has 12 amino acids.

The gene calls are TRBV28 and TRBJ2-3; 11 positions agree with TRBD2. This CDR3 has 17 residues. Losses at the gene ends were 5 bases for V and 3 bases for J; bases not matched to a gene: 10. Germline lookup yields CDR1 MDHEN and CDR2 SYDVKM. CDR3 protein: CASSTYFSGGATDTQYF. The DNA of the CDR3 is TGTGCCAGCAGTACCTACTTTAGCGGGGGGGCAACAGATACGCAGTATTTT.

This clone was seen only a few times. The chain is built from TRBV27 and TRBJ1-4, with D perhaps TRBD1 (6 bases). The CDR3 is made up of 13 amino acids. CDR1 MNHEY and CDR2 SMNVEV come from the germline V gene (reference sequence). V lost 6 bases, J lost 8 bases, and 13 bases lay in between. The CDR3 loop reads CASSYRVGEKLFF. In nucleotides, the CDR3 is TGTGCCAGCAGCTACAGGGTGGGGGAAAAACTGTTTTTT.

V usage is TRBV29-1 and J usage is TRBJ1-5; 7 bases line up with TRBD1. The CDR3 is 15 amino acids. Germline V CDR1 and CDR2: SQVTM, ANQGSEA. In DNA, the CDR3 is TGCACCCTTGCCCCCAGGGGGGGTAACAATCAGCCCCAGCATTTT. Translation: CTLAPRGGNNQPQHF. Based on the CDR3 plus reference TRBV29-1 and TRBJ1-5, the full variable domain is SAVISQKPSRDICQRGTSLTIQCQVDSQVTMMFWYRQQPGQSLTLIATANQGSEATYESGFVIDKFPISRPNLTFSTLTVSNMSPEDSSIYLCTLAPRGGNNQPQHFGDGTRLSIL.

In DNA form, the CDR3 reads TGTGCCAGTAGTATAGATGCCGGGAAACAAGGCGAGCAGTACTTC. Its protein product is CASSIDAGKQGEQYF. The V gene is TRBV19, the J gene TRBJ2-7; possibly TRBD2 for D (5 bases). Germline CDR1 LNHDA, CDR2 SQIVND (reference sequence). This CDR3 is built from 15 residues. Trimming cost V 0 bases and J 6 bases, with 15 bases left between them.

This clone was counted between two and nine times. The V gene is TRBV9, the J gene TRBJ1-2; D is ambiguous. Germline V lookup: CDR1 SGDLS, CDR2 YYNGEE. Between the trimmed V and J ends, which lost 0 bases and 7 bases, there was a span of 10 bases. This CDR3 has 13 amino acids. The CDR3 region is CASSVGDVRGYTF. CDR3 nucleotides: TGTGCCAGCAGCGTAGGTGATGTGCGTGGCTACACCTTC.

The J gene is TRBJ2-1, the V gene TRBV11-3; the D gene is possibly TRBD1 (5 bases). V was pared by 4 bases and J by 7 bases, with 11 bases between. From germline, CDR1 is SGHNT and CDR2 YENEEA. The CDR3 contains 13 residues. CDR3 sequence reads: CASSSSPGNEQFF. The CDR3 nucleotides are TGTGCCAGCAGCTCATCTCCAGGGAATGAGCAGTTCTTC.

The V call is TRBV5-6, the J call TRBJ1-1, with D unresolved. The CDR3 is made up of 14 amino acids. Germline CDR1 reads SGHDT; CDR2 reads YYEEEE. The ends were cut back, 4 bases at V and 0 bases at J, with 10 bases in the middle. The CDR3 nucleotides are TGTGCCAGCAGCCCCCTTCGGGTGAACACTGAAGCTTTCTTT. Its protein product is CASSPLRVNTEAFF.

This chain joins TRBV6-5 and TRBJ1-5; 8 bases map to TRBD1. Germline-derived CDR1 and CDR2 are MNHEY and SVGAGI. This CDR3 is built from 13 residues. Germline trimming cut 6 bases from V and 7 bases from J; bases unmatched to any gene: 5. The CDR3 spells CASSPTGVQPQHF. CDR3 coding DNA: TGTGCCAGCAGCCCGACAGGGGTACAGCCCCAGCATTTT.

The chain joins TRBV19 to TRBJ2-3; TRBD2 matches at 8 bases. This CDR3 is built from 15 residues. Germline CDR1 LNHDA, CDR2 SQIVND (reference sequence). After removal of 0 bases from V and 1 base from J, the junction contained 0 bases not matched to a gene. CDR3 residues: CASSIERGGTDTQYF. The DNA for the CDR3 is TGTGCCAGTAGTATAGAGCGGGGGGGCACAGATACGCAGTATTTT.

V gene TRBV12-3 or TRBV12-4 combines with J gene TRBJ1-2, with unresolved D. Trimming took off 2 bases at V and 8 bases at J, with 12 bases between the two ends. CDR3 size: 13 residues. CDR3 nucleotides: TGTGCCAGCAGTTTAAACGGGTATAACGGCTACACCTTC. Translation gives CASSLNGYNGYTF.

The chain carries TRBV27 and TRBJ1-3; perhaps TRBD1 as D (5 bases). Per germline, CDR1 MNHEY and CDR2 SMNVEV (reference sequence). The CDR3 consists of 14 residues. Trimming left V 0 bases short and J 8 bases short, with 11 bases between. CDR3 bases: TGTGCCAGCAGTTTATCGGCAGGGACCGACACCATATATTTT. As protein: CASSLSAGTDTIYF.

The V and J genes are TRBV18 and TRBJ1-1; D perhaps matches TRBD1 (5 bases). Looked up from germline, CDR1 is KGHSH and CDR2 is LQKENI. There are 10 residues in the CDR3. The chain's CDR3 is CAEGSTEAFF. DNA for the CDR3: TGTGCTGAGGGGAGCACTGAAGCTTTCTTT.

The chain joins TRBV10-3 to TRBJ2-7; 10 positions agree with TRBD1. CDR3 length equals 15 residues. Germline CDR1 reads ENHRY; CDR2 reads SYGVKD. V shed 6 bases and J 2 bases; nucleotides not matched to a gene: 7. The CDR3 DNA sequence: TGTGCCATCAGCCGGGACAGGGGTCCCACCTACGAGCAGTACTTC. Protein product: CAISRDRGPTYEQYF.

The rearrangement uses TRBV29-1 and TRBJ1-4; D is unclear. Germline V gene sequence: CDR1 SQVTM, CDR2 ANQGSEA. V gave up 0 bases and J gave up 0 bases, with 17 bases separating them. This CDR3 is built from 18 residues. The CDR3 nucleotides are TGCAGCGTTGAAGACCCAGAGGGATACTCTGCAACTAATGAAAAACTGTTTTTT. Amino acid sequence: CSVEDPEGYSATNEKLFF.

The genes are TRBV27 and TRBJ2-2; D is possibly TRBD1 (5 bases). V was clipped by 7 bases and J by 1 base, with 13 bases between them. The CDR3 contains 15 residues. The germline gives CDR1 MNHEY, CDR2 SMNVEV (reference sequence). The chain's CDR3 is CASTKTELNTGELFF. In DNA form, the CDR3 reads TGTGCCAGCACAAAGACAGAACTGAACACCGGGGAGCTGTTTTTT.

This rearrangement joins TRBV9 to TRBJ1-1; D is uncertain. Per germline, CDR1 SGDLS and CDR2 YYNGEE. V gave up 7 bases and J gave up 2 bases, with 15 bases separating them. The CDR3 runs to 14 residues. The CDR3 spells CASARDTSNTEAFF. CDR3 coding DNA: TGTGCCAGCGCGAGAGACACGTCAAACACTGAAGCTTTCTTT.

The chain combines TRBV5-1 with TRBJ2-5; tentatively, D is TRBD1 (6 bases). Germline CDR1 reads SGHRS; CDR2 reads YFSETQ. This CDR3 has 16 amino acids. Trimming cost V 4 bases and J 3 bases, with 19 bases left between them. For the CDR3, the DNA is TGCGCCAGCAGCCCCGAGGGGGTAGGAAGGGAAGAGACCCAGTACTTC. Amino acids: CASSPEGVGREETQYF.

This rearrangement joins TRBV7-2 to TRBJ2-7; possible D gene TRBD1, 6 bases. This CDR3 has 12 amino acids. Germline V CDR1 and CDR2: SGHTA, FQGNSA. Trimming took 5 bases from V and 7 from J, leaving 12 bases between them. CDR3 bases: TGTGCCAGCAGCATCACAGGGACGGAGCAGTACTTC. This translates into CASSITGTEQYF.

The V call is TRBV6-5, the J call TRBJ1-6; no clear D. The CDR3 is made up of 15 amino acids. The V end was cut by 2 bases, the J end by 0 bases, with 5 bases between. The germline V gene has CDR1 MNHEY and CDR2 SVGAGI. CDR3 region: CASSYQSSYNSPLHF. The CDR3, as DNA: TGTGCCAGCAGTTACCAGAGCTCCTATAATTCACCCCTCCACTTT.

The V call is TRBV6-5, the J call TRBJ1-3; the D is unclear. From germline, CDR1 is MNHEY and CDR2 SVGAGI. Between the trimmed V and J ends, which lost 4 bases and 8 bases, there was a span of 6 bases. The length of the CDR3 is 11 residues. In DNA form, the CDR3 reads TGTGCCAGCAGTTCCCAAGACACCATATATTTT. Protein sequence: CASSSQDTIYF.

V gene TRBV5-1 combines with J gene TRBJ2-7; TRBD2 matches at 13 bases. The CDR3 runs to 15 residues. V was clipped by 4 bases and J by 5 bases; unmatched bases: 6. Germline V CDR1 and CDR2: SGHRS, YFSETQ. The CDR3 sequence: CASSGTSGGADEQYF. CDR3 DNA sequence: TGCGCCAGCAGCGGAACTAGCGGGGGGGCCGACGAGCAGTACTTC. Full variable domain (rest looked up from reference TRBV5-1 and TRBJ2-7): KAGVTQTPRYLIKTRGQQVTLSCSPISGHRSVSWYQQTPGQGLQFLFEYFSETQRNKGNFPGRFSGRQFSNSRSEMNVSTLELGDSALYLCASSGTSGGADEQYFGPGTRLTVT.

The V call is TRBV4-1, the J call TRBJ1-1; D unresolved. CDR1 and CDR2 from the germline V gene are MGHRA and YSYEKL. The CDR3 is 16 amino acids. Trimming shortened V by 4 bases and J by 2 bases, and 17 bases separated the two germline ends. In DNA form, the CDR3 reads TGCGCCAGCAGCCGGAGCGCTGGGTTTTCTAACACTGAAGCTTTCTTT. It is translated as CASSRSAGFSNTEAFF.

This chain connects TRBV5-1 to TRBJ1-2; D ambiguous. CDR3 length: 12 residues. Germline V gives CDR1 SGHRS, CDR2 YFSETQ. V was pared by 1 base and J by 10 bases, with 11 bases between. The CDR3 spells CASSLSATNYTF. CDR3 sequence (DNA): TGCGCCAGCAGCTTGTCGGCTACCAACTACACCTTC.